The 24 T cell receptor beta chains in this list originate from one sample, sequenced in a study of T cell repertoires in cytomegalovirus infection. TCRdb re-derived calls from the reads in MiXCR, one entry per CDR3 protein. This sample has about 770,000 distinct CDR3 sequences, with 29% found just once. No antigens are known for them. The source was cultured CD8+ T cells from PBMCs, collected from culture after CMV antigen stimulation. The receptor source for this set is a human donor in good health (CMV status not recorded). Some clones in this sample may be carry-over from other donors' samples.

Many counts were recorded for this clonotype. This chain connects TRBV7-9 to TRBJ1-2; TRBD1 aligns across 7 bases. V shed 8 bases and J 5 bases; nucleotides not matched to a gene: 5. The germline CDR1 and CDR2 sequences are SEHNR and FQNEAQ (reference sequence). The CDR3 runs 12 residues. The CDR3 loop reads CASRGQSYGYTF. The CDR3 region has the DNA TGTGCCAGCCGGGGACAGTCGTATGGCTACACCTTC.

The rearrangement uses TRBV7-7 and TRBJ2-7; maybe TRBD1 (6 bases). This CDR3 contains 14 residues. CDR1 and CDR2 (germline): SSHAT, FNYEAQ (reference sequence). CDR3 sequence: CASSLAPGTHEQYV. The CDR3 DNA follows: TGTGCTAGCAGCTTAGCGCCCGGGACACACGAGCAGTACGTC.

The genes are TRBV27 and TRBJ2-7; D ambiguous. The germline CDR1 and CDR2 sequences are MNHEY and SMNVEV (reference sequence). V shed 3 bases and J shed 6 bases, with 12 bases lying between them. The CDR3 has 13 residues. The CDR3 region has the DNA TGTGCCAGCAGTTTTTCGGCGGTTTTCGAGCAGTACTTC. The encoded protein is CASSFSAVFEQYF.

The V call is TRBV20-1, the J call TRBJ1-2; D gene uncertain. The length of the CDR3 is 10 residues. The germline V gene has CDR1 DFQATT and CDR2 SNEGSKA (reference sequence). V gave up 7 bases and J gave up 8 bases, with 11 bases separating them. The CDR3 loop reads CSVPQEGYTF. Written as DNA, the CDR3 is TGCAGTGTTCCGCAGGAGGGCTACACCTTC.

This clonotype has only a few counts. V is TRBV19 and J is TRBJ1-5; the match to TRBD1 covers 7 bases. This CDR3 comprises 14 residues. V dropped 5 bases and J dropped 7; count of bases not matched to a gene: 8. Germline V gives CDR1 LNHDA, CDR2 SQIVND (reference sequence). CDR3 sequence (DNA): TGTGCCAGTAGTCACGGGACAGCGGTACAGCCCCAGCATTTT. This gives the protein CASSHGTAVQPQHF.

The V gene is TRBV29-1, the J gene TRBJ2-4, with 7 bases that match TRBD1. There are 13 residues in the CDR3. Germline V gives CDR1 SQVTM, CDR2 ANQGSEA. V shed 2 bases and J 14 bases; nucleotides not matched to a gene: 12. The CDR3, as DNA: TGCAGCGTTGAACCCTTCTCTGGGGACAGCGAGTACTTC. It encodes CSVEPFSGDSEYF.

The genes are TRBV19 and TRBJ2-5; no firm D call. The V and J ends lost 4 bases and 1 base respectively, with 16 bases between them. The germline V gene has CDR1 LNHDA and CDR2 SQIVND (reference sequence). The CDR3 sequence is 16 residues long. CDR3 in amino acids: CASSTQHGAVQETQYF. CDR3 sequence (DNA): TGTGCCAGTAGTACCCAACATGGAGCAGTCCAAGAGACCCAGTACTTC.

The chain joins TRBV5-1 to TRBJ2-7; D unclear. This CDR3 comprises 13 residues. Germline CDR1 is SGHRS and CDR2 is YFSETQ. Between the trimmed V and J ends, which lost 7 bases and 1 base, there was a span of 12 bases. CDR3 in DNA: TGCGCCAGCGGCCCCGACTGGTCCTACGAGCAGTACTTC. Its translation: CASGPDWSYEQYF.

Ten or more counts support this clonotype. The chain uses TRBV7-2 and TRBJ1-1, with D possibly being TRBD1 (6 bases). The CDR3 covers 15 residues. Per germline, CDR1 SGHTA and CDR2 FQGNSA. V was pared by 3 bases and J by 0 bases, with 11 bases between. The CDR3 region is CASSLSGAMNTEAFF. The DNA for the CDR3 is TGTGCCAGCAGCTTGTCGGGGGCGATGAACACTGAAGCTTTCTTT.

This clonotype has at least ten counts. The chain employs TRBV7-9 and TRBJ1-5; a possible D gene is TRBD1 (5 bases). Germline V gene data show CDR1 as SEHNR and CDR2 as FQNEAQ (reference sequence). Between the trimmed V and J ends, which lost 2 bases and 5 bases, there was a span of 16 bases. The CDR3 covers 16 residues. CDR3 nucleotide sequence: TGTGCCAGCAGCTTAACCCCCGGGACCGGCTATCAGCCCCAGCATTTT. This translates into CASSLTPGTGYQPQHF.

This clonotype was seen at least ten times. V and J are TRBV6-5 and TRBJ2-7; 9 bases line up with TRBD1. The CDR3 runs 15 residues. The V and J ends lost 2 bases and 5 bases, in that order; junction bases with no gene match: 7. Germline V gene lookup returns CDR1 MNHEY and CDR2 SVGAGI. CDR3 sequence: CASSYTSTGGDEQYF. DNA of the CDR3: TGTGCCAGCAGTTACACGTCGACAGGGGGGGACGAGCAGTACTTC.

In regard to this clonotype: Sequence at one end of the junction differs from germline and may be a read error. This rearrangement joins TRBV7-3 to TRBJ2-1, with unresolved D. Germline V lookup: CDR1 SGHTA, CDR2 FQGTGA. The CDR3 runs to 12 residues. CDR3 sequence: CAGSLTGSEQFF. The CDR3 nucleotides read TGTGCCGGCAGTTTGACTGGTTCGGAGCAGTTCTTC.

The table lists this clonotype with a few counts. This chain links TRBV5-6 with TRBJ2-7; 9 positions agree with TRBD2. With V trimmed by 4 bases and J by 5 bases, 7 bases remained unmatched. Germline CDR1 SGHDT, CDR2 YYEEEE. This CDR3 region has 14 residues. CDR3: CASSALVAGDEQYF. In nucleotides, the CDR3 is TGTGCCAGCAGCGCGCTAGTAGCGGGGGACGAGCAGTACTTC.

This rearrangement joins TRBV12-3 or TRBV12-4 to TRBJ1-6; possible D gene TRBD1, 5 bases. V was pared by 3 bases and J by 4 bases, with 10 bases between. The CDR3 totals 15 residues. CDR3 sequence: CASSFGGNYNSPLHF. The CDR3 nucleotides read TGTGCCAGCAGTTTCGGGGGTAATTATAATTCACCCCTCCACTTT.

This clonotype was detected a few times. The chain has TRBV20-1 and TRBJ2-7; D gene uncertain. CDR1 is DFQATT, CDR2 SNEGSKA, per germline (reference sequence). The CDR3 covers 13 residues. Deletions cut 2 bases from V and 2 bases from J, with 10 bases between. This chain's CDR3 is CSARPLEAYEQYV. In DNA form, the CDR3 reads TGCAGTGCTAGACCCCTAGAGGCCTACGAGCAGTACGTC.

The chain has TRBV27 and TRBJ2-7; D ambiguous. From germline, CDR1 is MNHEY and CDR2 SMNVEV (reference sequence). There are 14 residues in the CDR3. The germline V and J ends were trimmed by 5 bases and 6 bases, with 17 bases remaining between them. For the CDR3, the DNA is TGTGCCAGCAGTCCCTCCCCCTGGTTTGGCGAGCAGTACGTC. Protein product: CASSPSPWFGEQYV.

The chain couples TRBV3-1 to TRBJ2-5; 10 bases align to TRBD1. From germline, CDR1 is LGHDT and CDR2 YNNKEL (reference sequence). CDR3 length equals 17 residues. Trimming at V came to 6 bases and at J to 3 bases, leaving 13 bases not matched to a gene. The CDR3 reads CASRHNPGQGLEETQYF. The CDR3 nucleotides read TGTGCCAGCAGGCATAACCCGGGACAGGGGTTGGAAGAGACCCAGTACTTC.

This clonotype was recorded many times. This rearrangement joins TRBV11-3 to TRBJ2-1; D is perhaps TRBD1 (5 bases). This CDR3 contains 13 residues. CDR1 is SGHNT, CDR2 YENEEA, per germline. Between the trimmed V and J ends, which lost 6 bases and 4 bases, there was a span of 10 bases. The CDR3 reads CASSPTGYNEQFF. The DNA of the CDR3 is TGTGCCAGCAGTCCTACAGGATACAATGAGCAGTTCTTC.

This clonotype occurred a few times. The chain employs TRBV5-4 and TRBJ1-2; TRBD1 is a possible D gene (5 bases). The germline V and J ends were trimmed by 0 bases and 4 bases, with 16 bases remaining between them. From germline, CDR1 is SGHNT and CDR2 YYREEE (reference sequence). This CDR3 region has 16 residues. The CDR3, as DNA: TGTGCCAGCAGCTTGGGTGCGGCAGGGCTTGGCTATGGCTACACCTTC. The encoded protein is CASSLGAAGLGYGYTF.

This clonotype was recorded at least ten times. The chain joins TRBV7-9 to TRBJ1-2; 7 bases map to TRBD1. The CDR3 has 13 residues. V gave up 3 bases and J gave up 4 bases; unmatched junction bases: 2. CDR1 is SEHNR, CDR2 FQNEAQ, per germline (reference sequence). The CDR3 region has the DNA TGTGCCAGCAGCTTGGGACAGCTCTATGGCTACACCTTC. Translated: CASSLGQLYGYTF.

This clonotype occurred a few times. V usage is TRBV6-2 or TRBV6-3 and J usage is TRBJ1-1; no definite D call. Trimming removed 1 base from V and 5 bases from J, with 5 bases in between. The CDR3 sequence is 12 residues long. The germline V gene has CDR1 MNHEY and CDR2 SVGEGT. This CDR3 reads CASSYWGTEAFF. In nucleotides, the CDR3 is TGTGCCAGCAGTTACTGGGGAACTGAAGCTTTCTTT.

The rearrangement uses TRBV28 and TRBJ1-5, with D hard to call. This CDR3 has 16 amino acids. V lost 7 bases to trimming and J lost 7 bases, with 23 bases between them. Germline loops: CDR1 MDHEN, CDR2 SYDVKM. The CDR3 sequence: CASTMTAGPGGQPQHF. Here the CDR3 DNA reads TGTGCCAGCACCATGACTGCAGGACCGGGTGGACAGCCCCAGCATTTT.

The genes are TRBV25-1 and TRBJ2-7; 10 bases line up with TRBD1. The ends lost 6 bases at V and 5 bases at J; junction bases unmatched: 4. This CDR3 is built from 13 residues. Germline CDR1 reads MGHDK; CDR2 reads SYGVNS. CDR3: CASSSGTGDEQYF. CDR3 in DNA: TGTGCCAGCAGCTCCGGGACAGGGGACGAGCAGTACTTC.

The sample holds a few counts of this clonotype. The CDR3 nucleotides read TGTGCCAGCAGCCCCCTAAGGACTAGTTACAATGAGCAGTTCTTC. It codes for CASSPLRTSYNEQFF. This chain uses TRBV7-3 with TRBJ2-1, with TRBD2 matching 7 bases. The CDR3 contains 15 residues. J lost 4 bases, V lost 5 bases, and 8 bases had no gene match. The germline CDR1 and CDR2 sequences are SGHTA and FQGTGA.